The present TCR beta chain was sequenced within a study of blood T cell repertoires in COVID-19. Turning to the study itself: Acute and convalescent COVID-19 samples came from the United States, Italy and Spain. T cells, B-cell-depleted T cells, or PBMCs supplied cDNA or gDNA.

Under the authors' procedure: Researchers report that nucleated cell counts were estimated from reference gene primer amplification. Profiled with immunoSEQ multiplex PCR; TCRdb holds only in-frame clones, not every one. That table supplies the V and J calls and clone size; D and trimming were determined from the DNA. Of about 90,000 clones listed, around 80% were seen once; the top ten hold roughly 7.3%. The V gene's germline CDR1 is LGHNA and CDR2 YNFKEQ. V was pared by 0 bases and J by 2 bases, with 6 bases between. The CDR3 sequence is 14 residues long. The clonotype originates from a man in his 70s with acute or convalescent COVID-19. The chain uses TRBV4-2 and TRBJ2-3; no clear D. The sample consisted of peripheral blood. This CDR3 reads CASSQDSPTDTQYF. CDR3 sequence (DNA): TGTGCCAGCAGCCAAGATAGCCCCACAGATACGCAGTATTTT.